These T cell receptor beta chains were read from a single sample in a study of blood T cell repertoires in COVID-19. Clones were read by immunoSEQ multiplex PCR, and TCRdb kept only the in-frame ones, dropping some. Here the sample spans 200,000 to 250,000 clones, about 80% being singletons. Material: peripheral blood. The source of these receptors is a woman in her twenties or thirties who had recovered from COVID-19. The CDR3 runs from the conserved cysteine through the conserved F or W. The D gene is left open where the match is weak. A clone size is listed for some rows: how often the clone was seen (once, few, many), or a class if it is expanded.

>TRBD1|NA|TRBJ2-4|TRBV19
TGTGCCAGTAGTATCGGGACAGGGGTAGCCAAAAACATTCAGTACTTC
CASSIGTGVAKNIQYF
>NA|NA|TRBJ1-3|TRBV9
TGTGCCAGCAGCGTAGCCCCGGGGAACTCTGGAAACACCATATATTTT
CASSVAPGNSGNTIYF
>NA|NA|TRBJ2-7|TRBV30
TGTGCCTGGAGTGTAGGCCAGGGCCCCAACGAGCAGTACTTC
CAWSVGQGPNEQYF
>NA|NA|TRBJ2-1|TRBV7-3
TGTGCCAGCAGCTTAAATCCGGGAGTTGTCTACAATGAGCAGTTCTTC
CASSLNPGVVYNEQFF
>NA|few|TRBJ2-7|TRBV1
TGCACCAGCAGCCACAGGGACAGTTCCTACGAGCAGTACTTC
CTSSHRDSSYEQYF
>NA|NA|TRBJ2-6|TRBV6-4
TGTGCCACCACCCCGGCGGACAGCCCCTCTGGGGCCAACGTCCTGACTTTC
CATTPADSPSGANVLTF
>TRBD1|NA|TRBJ1-5|TRBV28
TGTGCCAGCAGTTGGGGGACAGGGGGCGATTTGCCCCAGCATTTT
CASSWGTGGDLPQHF
>NA|NA|TRBJ2-3|TRBV5-1
TGCGCCAGCAGCTTGCAGGGGTCTAGCACAGATACGCAGTATTTT
CASSLQGSSTDTQYF
>NA|NA|TRBJ1-4|TRBV9
TGTGCCAGCAGCGTAGAGGCGGGGGCAGTGGATAATGAAAAACTGTTTTTT
CASSVEAGAVDNEKLFF
>NA|NA|TRBJ1-4|TRBV30
TGTGCCTGGAGTGTTGGAACAGCCCTCAATGAAAAACTGTTTTTT
CAWSVGTALNEKLFF
>TRBD2|NA|TRBJ2-1|TRBV9
TGTGCCAGCAGCGTCGCGGGAGCCCCTTTGGTTGAGCAGTTCTTC
CASSVAGAPLVEQFF
>NA|once|TRBJ2-7|TRBV11-2
TGTGCCAGCCGATCAGGGTCTAACTACGAGCAGTACTTC
CASRSGSNYEQYF
>NA|NA|TRBJ1-2|TRBV9
TGTGCCAGCAGCGCCCAGGGTTTTGGCTACACCTTC
CASSAQGFGYTF
>NA|NA|TRBJ2-4|TRBV5-8
TGTGCCAGCAGCCTGGGACAAAAAAACATTCAGTACTTC
CASSLGQKNIQYF
>NA|NA|TRBJ1-1|TRBV28
TGTGCCAGCAGTTTAACCTCGGTTGAGGATCCTGAAGCTTTCTTT
CASSLTSVEDPEAFF
>NA|NA|TRBJ1-6|TRBV15
TGTGCCACCAGCAGGAACAGGGAAAATTCACCCCTCCACTTT
CATSRNRENSPLHF
>NA|NA|TRBJ2-3|TRBV28
TGTGCCAGCAGTTTATTCCGGGACTTGGAGTGGTATTTT
CASSLFRDLEWYF
>NA|NA|TRBJ1-2|TRBV5-1
TGCGCCAGCAGCTTGGCTGCTAACTATGGCTACACCTTC
CASSLAANYGYTF
>NA|once|TRBJ2-7|TRBV23-1
TGCGCCAGCAGTCAATCACGGAGAGCTTACGAGCAGTACTTC
CASSQSRRAYEQYF
>NA|NA|TRBJ1-1|TRBV30
TGTGCCTGGTTCTCGGAAGAGGCCGGTGAACGCACTGAAGCTTTCTTT
CAWFSEEAGERTEAFF
>NA|NA|TRBJ1-1|TRBV7-8
TGTGCCAGCAGCCCTCAGGGGTTATTGAACACTGAAGCTTTCTTT
CASSPQGLLNTEAFF
>NA|few|TRBJ1-5|TRBV30
TGTGCCTGGAGTGTACGAAGGGGTGTGAGGCAGCCCCAGCATTTT
CAWSVRRGVRQPQHF
>NA|NA|TRBJ1-4|TRBV28
TGTGCCAGCAGCCCTTATCGTCAGGGGTTGAACGAAAAACTGTTTTTT
CASSPYRQGLNEKLFF
>TRBD2|NA|TRBJ2-7|TRBV5-4
TGTGCCAGCAGCCCTGGGACTATCTACGAGCAGTACTTC
CASSPGTIYEQYF
>TRBD1|NA|TRBJ2-1|TRBV6-6
TGTGCCAGCAGAGGGACAGGACAGTTCTTC
CASRGTGQFF
>TRBD2|once|TRBJ2-5|TRBV2
TGTGCCAGCAACCCGGGGGGGCAAGAGACCCAGTACTTC
CASNPGGQETQYF
>NA|NA|TRBJ2-5|TRBV28
TGTGCCAGCACCGGACAGCTGGAGACCCAGTACTTC
CASTGQLETQYF
>NA|NA|TRBJ2-2|TRBV6-5
TGTGCCAGCCAGGGGTCGACCGGGGAGCTGTTTTTT
CASQGSTGELFF
>NA|NA|TRBJ1-1|TRBV5-6
TGTGCCAGCAGCTTGGGGAGGGTCCGGGTCGGGGCTGAAGCTTTCTTT
CASSLGRVRVGAEAFF
>NA|few|TRBJ1-2|TRBV2
TGTGCCAGCAGTGATACAGGCTATGGCTACACCTTC
CASSDTGYGYTF
>TRBD2|once|TRBJ2-1|TRBV27
TGTGCCAGCAGTTCCGAGGGACTAGCGGTCTACAATGAGCAGTTCTTC
CASSSEGLAVYNEQFF
>NA|NA|TRBJ2-7|TRBV27
TGTGCCAGCAGTTATAGCAGAGGAATCTACGAGCAGTACTTC
CASSYSRGIYEQYF
>NA|NA|TRBJ1-4|TRBV6-5
TGTGCCAGCAGTTACGGGCCCGGGATTGAAAAACTGTTTTTT
CASSYGPGIEKLFF
>TRBD2|NA|TRBJ2-2|TRBV10-2
TGCGCCAGCAGTCCTAGCGGGAGCGGCACCGGGGAGCTGTTTTTT
CASSPSGSGTGELFF
>TRBD1|NA|TRBJ2-7|TRBV5-1
TGCGCCAGCAGCATCGGACAGGGAATCCACGAGCAGTACTTC
CASSIGQGIHEQYF
>NA|NA|TRBJ1-1|TRBV27
TGTGCCAGCAATCTGGGGGGGGTCGCTGAAGCTTTCTTT
CASNLGGVAEAFF
>TRBD1|NA|TRBJ2-5|TRBV2
TGTGCCAGCAGTGAGGAGGACAGGGTGTACGAGACCCAGTACTTC
CASSEEDRVYETQYF
>TRBD1|NA|TRBJ1-5|TRBV24-1
TGTGCCACCAGTCCCGAGGGACAGGGTCTCAATCAGCCCCAGCATTTT
CATSPEGQGLNQPQHF
>NA|medium-sized|TRBJ1-1|TRBV24-1
TGTGCCACCCCTGAAGTGGGAGAGGGAGCTTTCTTT
CATPEVGEGAFF